This T cell receptor beta chain emerged from a study of blood T cell repertoires in COVID-19 (dated by TCRdb to between 2020 and 2021). Study-wide context: Samples covering the acute and convalescent phases of COVID-19 were provided by collaborators in the United States, Italy and Spain. The material from the prospective study consisted of cDNA or gDNA derived from T cells, B-cell-depleted T cells, or PBMCs. Subjects who had been exposed to COVID-19, were actively infected with it, or had recovered from it provided the deeply sampled blood TCRbeta repertoires that made up the dataset. The repertoires were released in a freely available public database intended as a resource for research on the immune response to SARS-CoV-2. Samples came from the ongoing ImmuneRACE study (first 160 participants) plus 1,254 subjects from 6 global collaborators. A de-identified subject ID, COVID-19 status, age in years and sex were almost always included in the sample metadata. Where available, HLA class I and class II types were taken from metadata supplied by the sample provider and were not determined by assay-based typing.

Broader findings and caveats from the paper: Clinical and demographic metadata were provided uncurated, with the amount varying by source and participant.

In the prospective study, participants were roughly 18 to 95 years old, resided in under 30 geographic areas of the United States, and were enrolled through a virtual design. To assign participants to cohorts, the prospective study relied on clinical history that participants themselves reported in a screening survey and a study questionnaire. For ImmuneRACE Cohort 3, a participant was defined as recovered based on two consecutive negative NP/OP PCR tests, clearance by a healthcare professional, or resolution of symptoms. In the prospective study, mobile phlebotomists collected whole blood, serum and a nasopharyngeal or oropharyngeal swab from each participant. Over a roughly 2-month period, participants in the prospective study had the option of providing additional blood draws and questionnaires. Before DNA extraction, prospective study blood samples were shipped either frozen or at room temperature.

As concerns this clone: The antigen it recognizes is unknown. No clone much larger than this one lies a single base away; base qualities are absent.

The germline V and J ends show losses of 4 bases and 7 bases respectively, and no gene match explains 12 bases of the junction. Sequences LGHNA (CDR1) and YNFKEQ (CDR2) are obtained from the germline V gene. Including the terminal cysteine and phenylalanine, the CDR3 comprises 15 residues. Solely the CDR3 DNA is kept, with 45 bases framed from the first base. The immunoSEQ Assay, a bias-controlled multiplex PCR, was used to amplify TCRbeta CDR3 regions from genomic DNA. Per the original workflow: Nucleated cell counts per sample were estimated from amplification of reference gene primers within the assay. Sequence reads were collapsed and filtered to measure the absolute abundance of every unique TCRbeta CDR3 rearrangement. For each sample, productive Simpson clonality was calculated by taking the square root of Simpson's diversity index across productive rearrangements. Here the immuneACCESS table is served through TCRdb, limited to in-frame sequences with V and J called. Missing clones are a known gap in these copies; in checked studies unresolved V genes cover under half, and the rest lacks a known reason. V, J and clone size were drawn from that table, and D and trimming were deduced from the DNA. The sample yields about 480,000 clones; approximately 86% were counted once. The ten most abundant clones make up approximately 8.3% of the sample.

The V and J segments used are TRBV4-2 and TRBJ2-5; 7 bases in between match TRBD2. The clonotype originates from a woman aged 55-70 years who had recovered from COVID-19. Material for sequencing was PBMCs or T cells enriched from blood (not recorded which). For the CDR3, the sequence is CASSPTAGDLWTQYF. The DNA sequence is TGTGCCAGCAGCCCTACGGCGGGAGATTTATGGACCCAGTACTTC.